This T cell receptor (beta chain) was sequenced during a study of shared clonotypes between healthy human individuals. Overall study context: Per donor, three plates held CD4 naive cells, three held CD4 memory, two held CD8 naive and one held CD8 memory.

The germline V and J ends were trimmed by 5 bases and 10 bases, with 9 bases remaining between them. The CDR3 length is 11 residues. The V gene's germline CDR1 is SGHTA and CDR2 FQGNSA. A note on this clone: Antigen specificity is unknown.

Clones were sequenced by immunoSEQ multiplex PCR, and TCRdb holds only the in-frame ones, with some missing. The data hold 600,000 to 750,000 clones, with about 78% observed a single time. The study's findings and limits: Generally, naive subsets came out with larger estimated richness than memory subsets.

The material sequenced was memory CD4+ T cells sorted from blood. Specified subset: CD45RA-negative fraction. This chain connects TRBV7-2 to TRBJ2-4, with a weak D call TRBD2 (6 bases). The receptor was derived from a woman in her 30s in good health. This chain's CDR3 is CASSLRDIQYF. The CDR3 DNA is TGTGCCAGCAGCCTGCGGGATATTCAGTACTTC.